A selection of T cell receptor beta chains follows, all from one sample in a study of blood T cells in healthy people across ages. TCRdb reprocessed the 5' RACE reads with MiXCR, giving one entry per CDR3 protein. Of about 830,000 distinct CDR3 sequences detected, 62% appear once; the ten largest clones hold 25% to 35%. Sample: blood. Receptor source: a man younger than 45 in good health. CDR3s include the opening cysteine and the closing phenylalanine or tryptophan.

V: TRBV20-1; CDR3: CSGRGNKNIQYF
V: TRBV5-1; CDR3: CASSLVSGGYAYNEQFF
V: TRBV3-1; CDR3: CASRGRLVREQYF
V: TRBV3-1; CDR3: CASSPPNRDGVSYEQYF
V: TRBV11-1; CDR3: CASTTVNTGELFF
V: TRBV9; CDR3: CASSVRLAENTGELFF
V: TRBV7-9; CDR3: CASSLPGNTEAFF
V: TRBV6-2/TRBV6-3; CDR3: CASSSTGRGTDTQYF
V: TRBV9; CDR3: CASSGAGTAYNEQFF
V: TRBV29-1; CDR3: CSVEFEGGPRSYEQYF
V: TRBV20-1; CDR3: CSARDRSGRDGGYTF
V: TRBV12-3/TRBV12-4; CDR3: CASSQGQLEQYF
V: TRBV7-2; CDR3: CASTRDYLSTDTQYF
V: TRBV10-3; CDR3: CASREPQDNEQFF
V: TRBV20-1; CDR3: CSALDRAADEQYF
V: TRBV28; CDR3: CASSFWNYGYTF
V: TRBV4-2; CDR3: CASSQDRGGLVSYEQYF
V: TRBV27; CDR3: CASSLSRGTGEKLFF
V: TRBV12-3/TRBV12-4; CDR3: CASSILLTEAFF
V: TRBV3-1; CDR3: CASTKGGSSYEQYF
V: TRBV20-1; CDR3: CSALLPGQSYEQYF
V: TRBV9; CDR3: CANSERGSSYNEQFF
V: TRBV7-3; CDR3: CASSPTSGQETQYF
V: TRBV5-1; CDR3: CASSFRDKGDEQYF
V: TRBV11-3; CDR3: CASSPTSAIEQYF
V: TRBV19; CDR3: CASSHRDPSTDTQYF
V: TRBV12-3/TRBV12-4; CDR3: CASSFPPQYLYNEQFF
V: TRBV20-1; CDR3: CSAPPDRPYEQYF
V: TRBV20-1; CDR3: CSATSAYEQFF
V: TRBV7-2; CDR3: CASSGTGGTSYEQYF
V: TRBV20-1; CDR3: CSAMNRGADTQYF
V: TRBV7-2; CDR3: CASSPGTSGVAKNIQYF
V: TRBV6-2/TRBV6-3; CDR3: CASSYVATGELFF
V: TRBV3-1; CDR3: CASSPSTGGQDGYTF
V: TRBV4-3; CDR3: CASSQQASDTQYF
V: TRBV4-3; CDR3: CASSQAVQGDLATQYF
V: TRBV11-2; CDR3: CASSQRGTGGSEQFF
V: TRBV7-8; CDR3: CASSFRGLPTDTQYF
V: TRBV19; CDR3: CASIGQGADGANVLTF
V: TRBV30; CDR3: CAWTGTARNQPQHF
V: TRBV12-3/TRBV12-4; CDR3: CASRSDVETQYF
V: TRBV28; CDR3: CASRLTFATNEKLFF
V: TRBV6-8; CDR3: CASSYSAQGGNEQFF
V: TRBV28; CDR3: CASRSGDRAYEQYF
V: TRBV12-3/TRBV12-4; CDR3: CASSQVRALSGYTF
V: TRBV20-1; CDR3: CSVTPVRGVDTQYF
V: TRBV9; CDR3: CASSPTGGTGANYGYTF
V: TRBV6-5; CDR3: CASRRQGSYEQYF
V: TRBV2; CDR3: CASRAPGGADTQYF
V: TRBV29-1; CDR3: CSVRAGIGEQFF
V: TRBV28; CDR3: CASSLGGGRSYGYTF